Presented here are 8 T cell receptor beta chains from one specimen sequenced in a study of regulatory T cells in long-lasting Graves disease. Stated time point: newly diagnosed GD, antithyroid drugs for less than 3 months. PBMCs were the source of the RNA used for TCR sequencing. Arm-PCR of CDR3 regions with iRepertoire HTBI primers generated TCR beta libraries. TCRdb re-derived calls from the multiplex PCR reads in MiXCR, one entry per CDR3 protein. The sample has around 400,000 distinct CDR3 sequences, roughly 15% seen once. This specimen consisted of peripheral blood mononuclear cells (PBMCs), obtained at new diagnosis, from a patient treated with antithyroid drugs. These receptors were obtained from a female donor with Graves disease.

This clonotype has at least ten counts. J is TRBJ1-2 and V is TRBV28, with TRBD1 as a possible D gene (6 bases). Between the trimmed V and J ends, which lost 3 bases and 4 bases, there was a span of 18 bases. Germline CDR1 and CDR2: MDHEN and SYDVKM. The CDR3 loop spans 16 amino acids. CDR3 residues: CASSFGALGGVYGYTF. The CDR3 coding sequence is TGTGCCAGCAGTTTTGGCGCTTTAGGGGGTGTCTATGGCTACACCTTC.

This clonotype showed up many times. V and J are TRBV12-3 or TRBV12-4 and TRBJ2-6; no clear D gene. Trimming left V 2 bases short and J 0 bases short, with 8 bases between. The CDR3 loop spans 16 amino acids. CDR3 protein: CASSLRATSGANVLTF. In nucleotides, the CDR3 is TGTGCCAGCAGTTTACGAGCAACCTCTGGGGCCAACGTCCTGACTTTC.

The CDR3 region has the DNA TGTGCCAGTAGACCCGGACTAGCGGGCACAGATACGCAGTATTTT. Translating gives CASRPGLAGTDTQYF. This rearrangement joins TRBV19 to TRBJ2-3, with 10 bases that match TRBD2. V was pared by 6 bases and J by 1 base, with 4 bases of the junction left unmatched. Germline CDR1 reads LNHDA; CDR2 reads SQIVND (reference sequence). The CDR3 is 15 amino acids.

In this sample, this clonotype turned up many times. This sequence joins TRBV20-1 and TRBJ2-3; 8 bases line up with TRBD2. V shed 6 bases, J shed 5 bases, and the junction held 10 bases outside the gene matches. Germline lookup yields CDR1 DFQATT and CDR2 SNEGSKA (reference sequence). The CDR3 runs to 14 residues. The CDR3 here is CSAPSGLREDTQYF. The CDR3, as DNA: TGCAGTGCACCTAGCGGGCTAAGAGAAGATACGCAGTATTTT.

Many counts were recorded for this clonotype. The chain is built from TRBV7-6 and TRBJ1-6, with D possibly being TRBD1 (5 bases). The germline V gene has CDR1 SGHVS and CDR2 FNYEAQ. Trimming took off 0 bases at V and 9 bases at J, with 12 bases between the two ends. The CDR3 is made up of 15 amino acids. The CDR3 here is CASSLALGGGSPLHF. Written as DNA, the CDR3 is TGTGCCAGCAGCTTAGCGCTGGGTGGGGGTTCACCCCTCCACTTT.

The table lists this clonotype with many counts. The chain joins TRBV3-1 to TRBJ1-2; TRBD1 matches 7 bases. CDR3 size: 13 residues. Losses at the gene ends were 0 bases for V and 14 bases for J; bases not matched to a gene: 9. Germline loops: CDR1 LGHDT, CDR2 YNNKEL (reference sequence). The CDR3 DNA follows: TGTGCCAGCAGCCAAGATAGATTGGCAGGGGGTACCTTC. Translating it yields CASSQDRLAGGTF. Full variable domain (remainder filled in from reference TRBV3-1 and TRBJ1-2): DTAVSQTPKYLVTQMGNDKSIKCEQNLGHDTMYWYKQDSKKFLKIMFSYNNKELIINETVPNRFSPKSPDKAHLNLHINSLELGDSAVYFCASSQDRLAGGTFGSGTRLTVV.

J is TRBJ1-6 and V is TRBV4-1; TRBD1 is a possible D gene (5 bases). This CDR3 has 17 amino acids. Looked up from germline, CDR1 is MGHRA and CDR2 is YSYEKL. Trimming left V 0 bases short and J 10 bases short, with 19 bases between. The CDR3 here is CASSQESRGGFRSPLHF. CDR3 nucleotide sequence: TGCGCCAGCAGCCAAGAGTCTCGGGGGGGATTCAGATCACCCCTCCACTTT.

This clonotype was seen repeatedly, ten times or more. The gene calls are TRBV28 and TRBJ2-7; 8 bases agree with TRBD1. CDR1 is MDHEN, CDR2 SYDVKM, per germline. After removal of 4 bases from V and 2 bases from J, the junction contained 22 bases not matched to a gene. This CDR3 spans 20 amino acids. CDR3 sequence: CASSYNFYRTGHLDAYEQYF. CDR3 nucleotides: TGTGCCAGCAGTTACAATTTTTATCGGACAGGGCACCTCGACGCCTACGAGCAGTACTTC. The whole variable domain, remainder taken from reference TRBV28 and TRBJ2-7, is DVKVTQSSRYLVKRTGEKVFLECVQDMDHENMFWYRQDPGLGLRLIYFSYDVKMKEKGDIPEGYSVSREKKERFSLILESASTNQTSMYLCASSYNFYRTGHLDAYEQYFGPGTRLTVT.